The 7 T cell receptor beta chains reported below all come from one sample, sequenced in a study of technical replicates of blood from several donors. Generated by immunoSEQ multiplex PCR, the TCRdb table keeps only in-frame clones and is missing some. The sample has around 72,000 clones, 91% seen once. The source material was T cells isolated from PBMCs. The receptor source for this set is a human donor in good health. Some clones in this sample may be carry-over from other donors' samples.

V gene TRBV9 combines with J gene TRBJ1-4, with D maybe TRBD1 (5 bases). Germline V gene data show CDR1 as SGDLS and CDR2 as YYNGEE. Between the trimmed V and J ends, which lost 3 bases and 4 bases, there was a span of 10 bases. This CDR3 has 14 residues. In nucleotides, the CDR3 is TGTGCCAGCAGCGAACAGGTCGATAATGAAAAACTGTTTTTT. It specifies CASSEQVDNEKLFF. The full variable domain, its missing parts supplied by reference TRBV9 and TRBJ1-4, is DSGVTQTPKHLITATGQRVTLRCSPRSGDLSVYWYQQSLDQGLQFLIQYYNGEERAKGNILERFSAQQFPDLHSELNLSSLELGDSALYFCASSEQVDNEKLFFGSGTQLSVL.

This clone was detected a few times. The V and J genes are TRBV19 and TRBJ1-6; 10 positions agree with TRBD1. Germline values: CDR1 LNHDA, CDR2 SQIVND (reference sequence). The CDR3 runs 16 residues. Trimming cost V 3 bases and J 6 bases; bases outside gene matches: 5. CDR3 nucleotides: TGTGCCAGTAGTATGACAGGGGGCACCGGTAATTCACCCCTCCACTTT. Its translation: CASSMTGGTGNSPLHF.

The J gene is TRBJ1-2, the V gene TRBV7-9; D remains unclear. Trimming pared 1 base from V and 4 bases from J, leaving 4 bases between. The CDR3 runs to 12 residues. The germline CDR1 and CDR2 sequences are SEHNR and FQNEAQ (reference sequence). The CDR3, as DNA: TGTGCCAGCAGCTTAGGCAGCTATGGCTACACCTTC. It is translated as CASSLGSYGYTF.

The J gene is TRBJ1-5, the V gene TRBV7-8; a weak D match, TRBD1 (5 bases). Trimming shortened V by 5 bases and J by 2 bases, and 16 bases separated the two germline ends. Germline V gene sequence: CDR1 SGHVS, CDR2 FQNEAQ. The CDR3 is 16 amino acids. CDR3 nucleotide sequence: TGTGCCAGCAGCCCATCCGCCAGGGAGGGCAATCAGCCCCAGCATTTT. This gives the protein CASSPSAREGNQPQHF.

This clone turned up a few times. This rearrangement joins TRBV7-3 to TRBJ2-1, with 9 bases that match TRBD2. The germline CDR1 and CDR2 sequences are SGHTA and FQGTGA. The CDR3 covers 17 residues. The trim removed 1 base at V and 5 bases at J, leaving 9 bases unmatched. As DNA, the CDR3 is TGTGCCAGCAGCTTAAGTGCAGCGGGGGGATTTAACAATGAGCAGTTCTTC. The encoded protein is CASSLSAAGGFNNEQFF. Looking up the rest from reference TRBV7-3 and TRBJ2-1 gives the full variable domain: GAGVSQTPSNKVTEKGKYVELRCDPISGHTALYWYRQSLGQGPEFLIYFQGTGAADDSGLPNDRFFAVRPEGSVSTLKIQRTERGDSAVYLCASSLSAAGGFNNEQFFGPGTRLTVL.

The chain carries TRBV7-9 and TRBJ2-1; 7 bases fit TRBD2. The V and J ends lost 0 bases and 3 bases, in that order; junction bases with no gene match: 5. This CDR3 comprises 16 residues. Looked up from germline, CDR1 is SEHNR and CDR2 is FQNEAQ (reference sequence). The CDR3, as DNA: TGTGCCAGCAGCTTAGCACCGGGACTACTCTACAATGAGCAGTTCTTC. This sequence encodes CASSLAPGLLYNEQFF.

The rearrangement joins TRBV6-1 to TRBJ2-1, with 7 bases lining up with TRBD1. The CDR3 is 14 amino acids. Germline assignment: CDR1 MNHNS and CDR2 SASEGT. V shed 6 bases, J shed 8 bases, and the junction held 10 bases outside the gene matches. CDR3 sequence: CASRSMNRGHEQFF. CDR3 coding DNA: TGTGCCAGCAGATCTATGAACAGGGGCCATGAGCAGTTCTTC.